This note documents a single T cell receptor (beta chain) sequence. What this receptor recognizes is not known. Base qualities are not recorded, but no much larger clone differs from it by a single base. This sample was taken from a study of shared clonotypes between healthy human individuals (dated by TCRdb to the early 2020s). About the study as a whole: Three men and two women, aged 18 to 49 years, made up the cohort. For each donor, three plates each were used for CD4 naive and CD4 memory, two plates were used for CD8 naive, and one plate was used for CD8 memory. Blood TCR repertoires of about five healthy adults were deeply sequenced to estimate repertoire size and the extent of clonotype sharing between individuals. Different laboratories and diverse techniques were used to prepare libraries and sequence TCR repertoires, to increase sequencing depth and limit assay-specific biases. Each donor's leukapheresis produced roughly between roughly 0.9 and 9 billion PBMCs.

Using the deep immunoSEQ assay, multiplex PCR amplified TCR CDR3 regions from genomic DNA. Extracted genomic DNA from each cell subset was spread evenly across all wells of several immunoSEQ 96-well plates, with each plate serving as a replicate. Each replicate PCR for sorted subsets received about 200 ng genomic DNA, equal to tens of thousands of T cell genomes. The purified libraries were quantified using a Qubit 3.0 fluorometer, sized with a Bioanalyzer 2100, and then quantified again using the KAPA Library Quantification kit. Every immunoSEQ 96-well plate was sequenced on a dedicated single-read 150-cycle Illumina NextSeq 550 flow cell. Regarding the original processing steps: Because only junctional sequences without quality scores were contained in the immunoSEQ output, filtering matching that applied to full-length reads could not be performed. Sequences were annotated with PyIR, a Python wrapper for IgBLAST v1.9, using IMGT germline references to assign V/J genes and CDR3. Reads were filtered out if the reads had weak V/J assignments (E-value above 1e-6), no CDR3, stop codons, out-of-frame junctions, or ambiguous translated residues. A V3J clonotype was defined by an identical inferred V gene, J gene, and CDR3 amino acid sequence. To compute the percentage overlap between repertoires, the number of shared unique clonotypes was divided by the size of the smaller repertoire. Richness of each repertoire was evaluated using RTK rarefaction, the Chao1 estimator, and Recon v2.1 estimates of unobserved clonotypes. For all TCRbeta clonotypes obtained by the gDNA method from a few donors, generation probabilities were computed with OLGA. TCRdb limited this immuneACCESS table to in-frame rearrangements with V and J called. A share of clones is missing; checked studies link under half to unresolved V genes, and the rest is unexplained. For V, J and clone size, that table is used; D and trimming come from the DNA. The sample records about 710,000 clones, 72% of which are singletons. The ten largest clones capture around 1.7% of the sample.

Reading the germline V gene gives CDR1 ENHRY and CDR2 SYGVKD. The CDR3 contains 14 residues, cysteine and phenylalanine counted. Here the CDR3 DNA is all that survives: 42 bases in frame from base 1. V loses 6 bases of germline sequence and J loses 2 bases, and the interval between the two ends is 13 bases. Study-wide conclusions, independent of this receptor: Sampling was restricted to blood, and TCR repertoires in tissues likely differ from the TCR repertoires found in blood. Compared with non-shared clonotypes, clonotypes shared by all four sorted-subset donors had higher generation probabilities. Pairwise subsampling indicated that sequencing depth was expected to affect the degree of clonotype sharing among donors. Even with the large sequencing depth, rarefaction of the sorted-subset datasets indicated that sequencing was incomplete. Because the study included only a small number of donors, the genetic and exposure-history diversity represented was limited. Sharing across a handful of donors was observed for roughly 5.4% of naive CD4, around 3.5% of naive CD8, over 2% of memory CD4, and 0.4% of memory CD8 clonotypes. Naive subsets generally had larger estimated clonotype richness than memory subsets.

Healthy HIV-negative adults with no recently reported acute infections or vaccinations were included as donors. Every donor was a Caucasian adult living in Nashville, Tennessee, USA. CD4+ T cells were enriched by magnetic negative selection; naive cells were then positively selected on CD45RA, and the negative fraction formed the memory subset. Blood was obtained by leukapheresis, after which PBMCs were separated by Ficoll-Histopaque density gradient centrifugation and cryopreserved in liquid nitrogen vapor phase. Analytical flow cytometry was used to check the purity and quantity of every magnetically sorted T cell population. Each sorted fraction had its genomic DNA isolated and then quantified by UV absorbance on a Nanodrop 2000c.

Source material: memory CD4+ T cells sorted from blood. The cell subset or site label of this sample denotes: CD45RA-negative fraction. This clonotype was obtained from a woman in her twenties or thirties in good health. The V and J genes are TRBV10-3 and TRBJ1-1, with TRBD1 tentatively as D gene (6 bases match). The CDR3 reads as follows: CAISSATGNTEAFF. The nucleotides are TGTGCCATCAGCTCCGCGACAGGTAACACTGAAGCTTTCTTT.